This T cell receptor (beta chain) originates from a study of response to subunit inactivated influenza vaccine. Germline CDR1 reads MNHNS; CDR2 reads SASEGT. CDR3 size: 13 residues. On this clonotype itself: An end of the junction does not agree with germline; a read error may underlie this.

TCRdb processed the RT-PCR reads anew with MiXCR; each CDR3 protein has one entry. The table includes about 540,000 distinct CDR3 sequences, roughly 23% detected once. These same records also appear under a second study, on T cells expressing NK-cell markers. That source adds: 5'RACE template switching with UMIs generated TCR beta cDNA. Sorted T-cell subsets CD3+CD56+NKG2C+, CD3+CD56+NKG2C- and CD3+CD56-NKG2C+ were TCR beta-sequenced. Seven HCMV-seropositive donors and one seronegative donor made up the eight sequenced donors. Only alpha-beta TCR T cells were sorted in several experiments, using an anti-gamma-delta TCR antibody. Dominant NKG2C+ clonotypes accounted for about 1.0-7.0% of CD8+ T cells in about 6 donors.

This specimen consisted of CD4+ T cells sorted from PBMCs, obtained roughly 12 days after vaccination. The receptor was derived from a man aged 45-65 years who received an inactivated influenza vaccine. The chain uses TRBV6-1 and TRBJ1-2, with 8 bases matching TRBD1. The CDR3 loop is CASRGDRNSGYTF. DNA for the CDR3: TGTGCCAGCAGGGGGGACAGGAACTCTGGCTACACCTTC.